Sequencing of this T cell receptor beta chain was carried out in a study of CD8+ T cells in alopecia areata. Study details: Severity scoring for treated patients was based on the percentage of affected scalp area. Broader study findings: Under tofacitinib, fewer expanded CD8+ clones appeared among the top 100 scalp clones. Researchers report lesional scalp, most notably alopecia totalis/universalis, outstripped normal scalp in clonality.

The CDR3 has 16 residues. Looked up from germline, CDR1 is SGDLS and CDR2 is YYNGEE. Germline trimming cut 4 bases from V and 4 bases from J; bases unmatched to any gene: 12. Comment on this clone: Its antigen is unidentified.

After isolation, RNA underwent reverse transcription to generate cDNA as the sequencing template. This table comes from immunoSEQ multiplex PCR, and its TCRdb copy is limited to in-frame clones, with some not included. This sample has about 220,000 clones, with about 57% found just once. Treatment of the sample: oral pan-JAK inhibitor, 5-10 mg twice daily. The source is a human donor with alopecia areata. The rearrangement links TRBV9 to TRBJ2-7; 9 bases are a match to TRBD1. This specimen consisted of CD4+ T cells sorted from blood, obtained at week 4, from a patient treated with tofacitinib. The CDR3 protein is CASSPDPGQGGYEQYF. In nucleotides, the CDR3 is TGTGCCAGCAGCCCGGATCCGGGACAGGGAGGGTACGAGCAGTACTTC.